Below, 5 T cell receptor beta chains from the same sample are listed, as sequenced in a study of blood T cell repertoires in COVID-19. TCRdb keeps only in-frame clones here, not all; method: immunoSEQ multiplex PCR. This sample has 100,000 to 150,000 clones, with roughly 89% found just once. The specimen was peripheral blood. The receptors were sampled from a woman aged 45-59 years with acute or convalescent COVID-19.

The chain has TRBV4-1 and TRBJ1-2; 12 bases map to TRBD1. CDR3 length equals 16 residues. Germline V gene lookup returns CDR1 MGHRA and CDR2 YSYEKL. Trimming at V came to 4 bases and at J to 7 bases, leaving 10 bases not matched to a gene. This CDR3 is CASSRPGDRGPRGYTF. In nucleotides, the CDR3 is TGCGCCAGCAGCCGCCCCGGGGACAGGGGGCCGCGTGGCTACACCTTC.

The chain carries TRBV30 and TRBJ2-1; tentatively, D is TRBD2 (7 bases). Germline assignment: CDR1 GTSNPN and CDR2 SVGIG (reference sequence). V was shortened by 5 bases and J by 0 bases, with 17 bases between the two germline ends. The CDR3 totals 16 residues. CDR3: CAWGRGGPSSYNEQFF. CDR3 in DNA: TGTGCCTGGGGGAGGGGGGGACCGAGCTCCTACAATGAGCAGTTCTTC.

V is TRBV10-1 and J is TRBJ2-6, with 8 positions matching TRBD1. Germline CDR1 reads WNHNN; CDR2 reads SYGVQD (reference sequence). V trimming: 9 bases; J trimming: 0 bases; junction bases outside the gene matches: 7. This CDR3 is built from 16 residues. CDR3 amino acids: CARPGTGLSGANVLTF. The CDR3, as DNA: TGCGCCAGACCCGGGACAGGACTCTCTGGGGCCAACGTCCTGACTTTC.

The V and J genes are TRBV5-4 and TRBJ2-3; 8 nucleotides align to TRBD1. V shed 4 bases and J 5 bases; nucleotides not matched to a gene: 6. Germline loops: CDR1 SGHNT, CDR2 YYREEE (reference sequence). The CDR3 spans 14 residues. The CDR3 sequence is CASSKQGVGDTQYF. For the CDR3, the DNA is TGTGCCAGCAGCAAACAGGGGGTCGGAGATACGCAGTATTTT.

This clone was counted many times. The chain recombines TRBV7-9 with TRBJ1-1; no firm D call. This CDR3 comprises 14 residues. Trimming left V 2 bases short and J 4 bases short, with 11 bases between. Germline V gene sequence: CDR1 SEHNR, CDR2 FQNEAQ (reference sequence). Here the CDR3 DNA reads TGTGCCAGCAGCTTAACTCTCTCGGGCACTGAAGCTTTCTTT. It translates to CASSLTLSGTEAFF. The full variable domain, rest sourced from reference TRBV7-9 and TRBJ1-1, is DTGVSQNPRHKITKRGQNVTFRCDPISEHNRLYWYRQTLGQGPEFLTYFQNEAQLEKSRLLSDRFSAERPKGSFSTLEIQRTEQGDSAMYLCASSLTLSGTEAFFGQGTRLTVV.